What follows are 11 T cell receptor beta chains derived from one specimen sequenced in a study of shared clonotypes between healthy human individuals (dated by TCRdb to the early 2020s). The method behind the library was the immunoSEQ multiplex PCR assay. TCRdb holds this immuneACCESS table with in-frame rearrangements only. Some clones are missing; in checked studies, unresolved V genes explain under half, and the rest has no known cause. This sample is represented by some 92,000 clones; roughly 45% of them were singletons. Together, the top ten hold roughly 16% of the sample. Specimen: PBMCs. These receptors were collected from a woman aged 35 to 49 in good health. Some clones in this sample may be carry-over from other donors' samples.

This clone appeared a single time. This chain links TRBV7-2 with TRBJ2-5; D tentatively reads TRBD1 or TRBD2 (5 bases each). CDR1 is SGHTA and CDR2 is FQGNSA in the germline V gene. This CDR3 spans 15 amino acids. Between the trimmed V and J ends, which lost 5 bases and 5 bases, there was a span of 18 bases. The CDR3 DNA is TGTGCCAGCAGCCCCGGGACCGCACCTTGGGAGACCCAGTACTTC. As protein: CASSPGTAPWETQYF.

This clone was seen only a few times. The J gene is TRBJ2-7, the V gene TRBV29-1, with D perhaps matching TRBD1 or TRBD2 (5 bases each). The CDR3 sequence is 11 residues long. Deletions cut 5 bases from V and 2 bases from J, with 7 bases between. Germline lookup yields CDR1 SQVTM and CDR2 ANQGSEA. For the CDR3, the DNA is TGCAGCGTTAGGGGAGCCTACGAGCAGTACTTC. This gives the protein CSVRGAYEQYF.

This clone was observed at least ten times. Other nucleotide sequences from this sample produce the same CDR3. V is TRBV18 and J is TRBJ1-1; D gene uncertain. The V end was cut by 0 bases, the J end by 4 bases, with 21 bases between. The CDR3 sequence is 18 residues long. Looked up from germline, CDR1 is KGHSH and CDR2 is LQKENI. The DNA for the CDR3 is TGTGCCAGCTCACCACCTCTAATCCTTACTACCTACCCCACTGAAGCTTTCTTT. It encodes CASSPPLILTTYPTEAFF. The full variable domain, completed using reference TRBV18 and TRBJ1-1, is NAGVMQNPRHLVRRRGQEARLRCSPMKGHSHVYWYRQLPEEGLKFMVYLQKENIIDESGMPKERFSAEFPKEGPSILRIQQVVRGDSAAYFCASSPPLILTTYPTEAFFGQGTRLTVV.

In its sample, this clone was seen many times. The chain links TRBV6-5 to TRBJ2-7, with unresolved D. From germline, CDR1 is MNHEY and CDR2 SVGAGI. The CDR3 consists of 16 residues. With 4 bases removed from V and 0 bases from J, the gap between germline ends came to 16 bases. The CDR3 spells CASSSRRLYPSYEQYF. The CDR3 region has the DNA TGTGCCAGCAGTTCCCGTAGACTTTATCCCTCCTACGAGCAGTACTTC.

V and J are TRBV29-1 and TRBJ1-1; maybe TRBD1 (6 bases). This CDR3 is 14 amino acids long. Per germline, CDR1 SQVTM and CDR2 ANQGSEA. Trimming left V 4 bases short and J 0 bases short, with 12 bases between. Written as DNA, the CDR3 is TGCAGCGTTGGAAGGACAGCCATGAACACTGAAGCTTTCTTT. Residues: CSVGRTAMNTEAFF.

As to this clone: A far larger clone is one nucleotide away, so this likely arose from a read error. Other DNA sequences within the sample encode an identical CDR3. The gene calls are TRBV30 and TRBJ1-5; D gene uncertain. Germline V CDR1 and CDR2: GTSNPN, SVGIG (reference sequence). Trimming took off 5 bases at V and 7 bases at J, with 15 bases between the two ends. There are 13 residues in the CDR3. In nucleotides, the CDR3 is TGTGCCTGGGAGGGCGGGCATGGGCAGCCCCAGCATTTT. Translated: CAWEGGHGQPQHF.

The V gene is TRBV18, the J gene TRBJ2-7; TRBD2 matches at 9 bases. V trimming: 2 bases; J trimming: 6 bases; junction bases outside the gene matches: 11. Germline V CDR1 and CDR2: KGHSH, LQKENI. CDR3 length: 16 amino acids. This chain's CDR3 is CASSPRISGSNSEQYF. The CDR3 coding sequence is TGTGCCAGCTCACCAAGGATTAGCGGGAGTAATTCCGAGCAGTACTTC.

This clone was seen only a few times. This probably arose from a read error, given a far larger clone one base away. Distinct nucleotide sequences in the sample also encode this CDR3. The V and J genes are TRBV30 and TRBJ1-4; perhaps TRBD1 as D (5 bases). Per germline, CDR1 GTSNPN and CDR2 SVGIG (reference sequence). There are 14 residues in the CDR3. The DNA of the CDR3 is TGTGCCTGGAGTCCCCTGGGGACTAATGAAAAGCTGTTTTTT. Translated, it gives CAWSPLGTNEKLFF.

This chain links TRBV29-1 with TRBJ2-7, with D tentatively TRBD2 (6 bases). Trimming pared 0 bases from V and 3 bases from J, leaving 9 bases between. Germline-derived CDR1 and CDR2 are SQVTM and ANQGSEA. CDR3 length: 13 amino acids. The CDR3 nucleotides read TGCAGCGTTGAAGATACGGAGGGCTACGAGCAGTACTTC. Its translation: CSVEDTEGYEQYF.

For the CDR3, the DNA is TGTGCCAGCAGTCCCCCAGGGGCACCGGGCTACGAGCAGTACTTC. This translates into CASSPPGAPGYEQYF. The chain employs TRBV28 and TRBJ2-7, with D possibly matching TRBD1 (6 bases). The V end was cut by 5 bases, the J end by 3 bases, with 17 bases between. The CDR3 is 15 amino acids. Per the germline V gene, CDR1 is MDHEN and CDR2 is SYDVKM. Supplemented by reference TRBV28 and TRBJ2-7, the full variable domain reads DVKVTQSSRYLVKRTGEKVFLECVQDMDHENMFWYRQDPGLGLRLIYFSYDVKMKEKGDIPEGYSVSREKKERFSLILESASTNQTSMYLCASSPPGAPGYEQYFGPGTRLTVT.

The V gene is TRBV9, the J gene TRBJ2-1; 9 bases fit TRBD2. V dropped 3 bases and J dropped 4; count of bases not matched to a gene: 11. The CDR3 loop spans 17 amino acids. CDR1 and CDR2 from the germline V gene are SGDLS and YYNGEE. The CDR3 DNA reads TGTGCCAGCAGCGGCCCACGGGGCGGGAGGGCGTACAATGAGCAGTTCTTC. It translates to CASSGPRGGRAYNEQFF.